This is a list of T cell receptor beta chains from one sample in a study of CD8+ T cells in alopecia areata. Assay used: immunoSEQ multiplex PCR; TCRdb lists only in-frame clones, some missing. The data contain over 70,000 clones, around two thirds of them singletons. Specimen: CD8+ T cells sorted from blood, collected at week 24, from a patient treated with tofacitinib. Every receptor here comes from a human donor with alopecia areata. Each CDR3 is given with its conserved first and last residue. D genes are given only for firm matches. Expanded clones are given a class, and other clones once, few, many or no size at all.

v_call: TRBV28
j_call: TRBJ2-7
d_call: -
clone_size: -
cdr3_aa: CASSPGTVSYEQYF
cdr3_nt: TGTGCCAGCAGTCCTGGGACCGTCTCCTACGAGCAGTACTTC

v_call: TRBV21-1
j_call: TRBJ2-5
d_call: -
clone_size: few
cdr3_aa: CASSGMGAGPDQETQYF
cdr3_nt: TGTGCCAGCAGCGGAATGGGAGCCGGACCCGATCAAGAGACCCAGTACTTC

v_call: TRBV25-1
j_call: TRBJ1-6
d_call: TRBD1
clone_size: -
cdr3_aa: CASAGGFLNSPLHF
cdr3_nt: TGTGCCAGCGCAGGGGGCTTTTTGAATTCACCCCTCCACTTT

v_call: TRBV4-1
j_call: TRBJ1-1
d_call: -
clone_size: -
cdr3_aa: CASSQGVGGTEAFF
cdr3_nt: TGCGCCAGCAGCCAAGGGGTGGGGGGCACTGAAGCTTTCTTT

v_call: TRBV5-4
j_call: TRBJ2-2
d_call: TRBD1
clone_size: -
cdr3_aa: CASSQAGQGWNTGELFF
cdr3_nt: TGCGCCAGCAGCCAAGCCGGACAGGGATGGAACACCGGGGAGCTGTTTTTT

v_call: TRBV5-1
j_call: TRBJ2-2
d_call: -
clone_size: -
cdr3_aa: CASSLVFGELFF
cdr3_nt: TGCGCCAGCAGCTTGGTTTTCGGGGAGCTGTTTTTT

v_call: TRBV27
j_call: TRBJ2-6
d_call: -
clone_size: few
cdr3_aa: CASSSAASSGANVLTF
cdr3_nt: TGTGCCAGCAGTTCGGCAGCGAGCTCTGGGGCCAACGTCCTGACTTTC

v_call: TRBV4-1
j_call: TRBJ1-6
d_call: -
clone_size: once
cdr3_aa: CASSQDSEQYNSPLHF
cdr3_nt: TGCGCCAGCAGCCAAGATTCAGAGCAATATAATTCACCCCTCCACTTT

v_call: TRBV5-1
j_call: TRBJ1-1
d_call: -
clone_size: -
cdr3_aa: CASSLGEVTEAFF
cdr3_nt: TGCGCCAGCAGCTTGGGGGAGGTAACTGAAGCTTTCTTT

v_call: TRBV4-2
j_call: TRBJ2-6
d_call: TRBD2
clone_size: -
cdr3_aa: CASRSGTSATMGANVLTF
cdr3_nt: TGTGCCAGCAGGTCCGGGACTAGCGCCACCATGGGGGCCAACGTCCTGACTTTC

v_call: TRBV6-6
j_call: TRBJ1-1
d_call: -
clone_size: once
cdr3_aa: CASSYSGGFTEAFF
cdr3_nt: TGTGCCAGCAGTTACTCAGGGGGATTCACTGAAGCTTTCTTT

v_call: TRBV9
j_call: TRBJ2-7
d_call: -
clone_size: -
cdr3_aa: CASSVGVRGGYEQYF
cdr3_nt: TGTGCCAGCAGCGTAGGGGTGCGGGGAGGATACGAGCAGTACTTC

v_call: TRBV29-1
j_call: TRBJ1-1
d_call: -
clone_size: few
cdr3_aa: CSVVQRVGLTEAFF
cdr3_nt: TGCAGCGTTGTACAAAGGGTCGGCCTCACTGAAGCTTTCTTT

v_call: TRBV13
j_call: TRBJ2-1
d_call: TRBD2
clone_size: -
cdr3_aa: CASSSTSGGAWEQFF
cdr3_nt: TGTGCCAGCAGCTCGACTAGCGGGGGGGCTTGGGAGCAGTTCTTC

v_call: TRBV15
j_call: TRBJ2-1
d_call: TRBD2
clone_size: -
cdr3_aa: CATSGIERGGYNEQFF
cdr3_nt: TGTGCCACCAGCGGGATTGAGCGGGGGGGTTACAATGAGCAGTTCTTC

v_call: TRBV7-9
j_call: TRBJ1-1
d_call: -
clone_size: -
cdr3_aa: CASSSSLGLTEAFF
cdr3_nt: TGTGCCAGCAGCTCTTCCCTAGGCCTCACTGAAGCTTTCTTT

v_call: TRBV4-1
j_call: TRBJ1-1
d_call: TRBD1
clone_size: -
cdr3_aa: CASSRHGQGIMNTEAFF
cdr3_nt: TGCGCCAGCAGCCGACACGGACAGGGTATTATGAACACTGAAGCTTTCTTT

v_call: TRBV30
j_call: TRBJ2-2
d_call: TRBD1
clone_size: -
cdr3_aa: CAWSGGQGSGELFF
cdr3_nt: TGTGCCTGGAGTGGGGGACAGGGATCCGGGGAGCTGTTTTTT

v_call: TRBV27
j_call: TRBJ2-7
d_call: -
clone_size: -
cdr3_aa: CASSLIIGGSEQYF
cdr3_nt: TGTGCCAGCAGTTTAATAATAGGAGGGAGCGAGCAGTACTTC

v_call: TRBV27
j_call: TRBJ2-6
d_call: -
clone_size: -
cdr3_aa: CASSPISGANVLTF
cdr3_nt: TGTGCCAGCAGCCCAATCTCTGGGGCCAACGTCCTGACTTTC

v_call: TRBV29-1
j_call: TRBJ2-3
d_call: -
clone_size: -
cdr3_aa: CSVEGHEKVDTQYF
cdr3_nt: TGCAGCGTTGAAGGGCACGAAAAAGTGGATACGCAGTATTTT

v_call: TRBV4-3
j_call: TRBJ2-5
d_call: TRBD2
clone_size: -
cdr3_aa: CASSHGTSGGAETQYF
cdr3_nt: TGCGCCAGCAGCCATGGGACTAGCGGGGGGGCGGAGACCCAGTACTTC

v_call: TRBV6-1
j_call: TRBJ1-5
d_call: -
clone_size: few
cdr3_aa: CASSEGEAGNQPQHF
cdr3_nt: TGTGCCAGCAGTGAAGGGGAGGCTGGCAATCAGCCCCAGCATTTT

v_call: TRBV4-1
j_call: TRBJ2-7
d_call: -
clone_size: -
cdr3_aa: CASSQFSAGNEQYF
cdr3_nt: TGCGCCAGCAGCCAATTCTCCGCCGGGAACGAGCAGTACTTC

v_call: TRBV9
j_call: TRBJ1-6
d_call: -
clone_size: -
cdr3_aa: CASSVGMGSGSPLHF
cdr3_nt: TGTGCCAGCAGCGTGGGTATGGGGTCCGGGTCACCCCTCCACTTT

v_call: TRBV19
j_call: TRBJ2-3
d_call: -
clone_size: -
cdr3_aa: CASKMDLRTDTQYF
cdr3_nt: TGTGCCAGTAAGATGGACCTACGCACAGATACGCAGTATTTT

v_call: TRBV5-1
j_call: TRBJ1-2
d_call: -
clone_size: -
cdr3_aa: CASSFLSYEVGYTF
cdr3_nt: TGCGCCAGCAGCTTCTTATCTTACGAAGTAGGCTACACCTTC

v_call: TRBV27
j_call: TRBJ2-3
d_call: -
clone_size: -
cdr3_aa: CASSPYGLDTDTQYF
cdr3_nt: TGTGCCAGCAGCCCCTACGGACTCGATACAGATACGCAGTATTTT

v_call: TRBV7-9
j_call: TRBJ2-1
d_call: -
clone_size: -
cdr3_aa: CASSSHQSSYNEQFF
cdr3_nt: TGTGCCAGCAGCAGCCACCAGAGCTCCTACAATGAGCAGTTCTTC

v_call: TRBV27
j_call: TRBJ1-5
d_call: -
clone_size: -
cdr3_aa: CASSQLQGGQPQHF
cdr3_nt: TGTGCCAGCAGTCAGCTACAGGGAGGTCAGCCCCAGCATTTT

v_call: TRBV6-7
j_call: TRBJ1-6
d_call: TRBD1
clone_size: -
cdr3_aa: CASSYSGQGKGKGSPLHF
cdr3_nt: TGTGCCAGCAGTTACTCAGGACAGGGGAAGGGGAAGGGTTCACCCCTCCACTTT

v_call: TRBV6-5
j_call: TRBJ2-2
d_call: -
clone_size: -
cdr3_aa: CASSYSMGGGGELFF
cdr3_nt: TGTGCCAGCAGTTACTCTATGGGGGGCGGCGGGGAGCTGTTTTTT

v_call: TRBV30
j_call: TRBJ2-5
d_call: -
clone_size: -
cdr3_aa: CAWSADGQETQYF
cdr3_nt: TGTGCCTGGAGCGCGGACGGGCAAGAGACCCAGTACTTC

v_call: TRBV6-4
j_call: TRBJ2-7
d_call: TRBD1
clone_size: few
cdr3_aa: CASRDPIRGPYEQYF
cdr3_nt: TGTGCCAGCAGGGACCCTATCAGGGGGCCCTACGAGCAGTACTTC

v_call: TRBV4-3
j_call: TRBJ2-4
d_call: -
clone_size: -
cdr3_aa: CASSQDSGTNIQYF
cdr3_nt: TGCGCCAGCAGCCAAGATTCAGGGACAAACATTCAGTACTTC

v_call: TRBV7-9
j_call: TRBJ2-7
d_call: -
clone_size: -
cdr3_aa: CASSLSYEQYF
cdr3_nt: TGTGCCAGCAGCCTGTCCTACGAGCAGTACTTC

v_call: TRBV9
j_call: TRBJ2-1
d_call: TRBD2
clone_size: -
cdr3_aa: CASSVQRGANNEQFF
cdr3_nt: TGTGCCAGCAGCGTTCAGCGGGGGGCGAACAATGAGCAGTTCTTC

v_call: TRBV29-1
j_call: TRBJ1-2
d_call: TRBD1
clone_size: once
cdr3_aa: CSVPGQGFGGYGYTF
cdr3_nt: TGCAGCGTCCCGGGACAGGGATTCGGGGGGTATGGCTACACCTTC

v_call: TRBV5-1
j_call: TRBJ2-3
d_call: TRBD2
clone_size: -
cdr3_aa: CASSSGLAHFTDTQYF
cdr3_nt: TGCGCCAGCAGCTCGGGACTAGCGCATTTCACAGATACGCAGTATTTT

v_call: TRBV7-9
j_call: TRBJ2-7
d_call: TRBD2
clone_size: -
cdr3_aa: CASSSPSGSYEQYF
cdr3_nt: TGTGCCAGCAGCTCTCCTAGCGGGAGCTACGAGCAGTACTTC

v_call: TRBV5-6
j_call: TRBJ2-1
d_call: TRBD2
clone_size: once
cdr3_aa: CASSLYTGGPGNEQFF
cdr3_nt: TGTGCCAGCAGCTTGTATACGGGAGGGCCGGGCAATGAGCAGTTCTTC

v_call: TRBV9
j_call: TRBJ2-5
d_call: -
clone_size: once
cdr3_aa: CASLRGGLYQETQYF
cdr3_nt: TGTGCCAGTCTACGCGGGGGCTTGTACCAAGAGACCCAGTACTTC

v_call: TRBV5-1
j_call: TRBJ1-1
d_call: -
clone_size: once
cdr3_aa: CASSLTAPNTEAFF
cdr3_nt: TGCGCCAGCAGCTTAACGGCCCCGAACACTGAAGCTTTCTTT

v_call: TRBV27
j_call: TRBJ2-1
d_call: -
clone_size: -
cdr3_aa: CASSYDSYNEQFF
cdr3_nt: TGTGCCAGCAGTTACGACAGCTACAATGAGCAGTTCTTC

v_call: TRBV7-9
j_call: TRBJ2-7
d_call: -
clone_size: -
cdr3_aa: CASSLGTGLLAYEQYF
cdr3_nt: TGTGCCAGCAGCTTAGGTACGGGCCTCCTGGCCTACGAGCAGTACTTC

v_call: TRBV28
j_call: TRBJ2-7
d_call: TRBD2
clone_size: -
cdr3_aa: CASSLKRENGEQYF
cdr3_nt: TGTGCCAGCAGTTTGAAGCGGGAGAATGGGGAGCAGTACTTC

v_call: TRBV25-1
j_call: TRBJ1-4
d_call: -
clone_size: -
cdr3_aa: CASSEYRGIERLFF
cdr3_nt: TGTGCCAGCAGTGAATATCGGGGTATTGAGAGACTGTTTTTT

v_call: TRBV30
j_call: TRBJ1-1
d_call: -
clone_size: -
cdr3_aa: CAWRQALNTEAFF
cdr3_nt: TGTGCCTGGAGGCAGGCGTTGAACACTGAAGCTTTCTTT

v_call: TRBV28
j_call: TRBJ1-2
d_call: -
clone_size: -
cdr3_aa: CASNPRGVVDGYTF
cdr3_nt: TGTGCCAGCAATCCCCGGGGGGTAGTGGATGGCTACACCTTC

v_call: TRBV4-1
j_call: TRBJ1-1
d_call: -
clone_size: few
cdr3_aa: CASSQVTGMNTEAFF
cdr3_nt: TGCGCCAGCAGCCAAGTAACAGGCATGAACACTGAAGCTTTCTTT

v_call: TRBV6-5
j_call: TRBJ1-5
d_call: -
clone_size: -
cdr3_aa: CASSYHKSQPQHF
cdr3_nt: TGTGCCAGCAGTTACCATAAGAGTCAGCCCCAGCATTTT

v_call: TRBV5-1
j_call: TRBJ2-7
d_call: -
clone_size: -
cdr3_aa: CASSWGRTTYEQYF
cdr3_nt: TGCGCCAGCAGCTGGGGACGGACCACCTACGAGCAGTACTTC

v_call: TRBV4-3
j_call: TRBJ2-7
d_call: TRBD1
clone_size: few
cdr3_aa: CASSQSPTGSSSEQYF
cdr3_nt: TGCGCCAGCAGCCAATCTCCGACAGGGAGTAGTAGCGAGCAGTACTTC

v_call: TRBV5-4
j_call: TRBJ2-7
d_call: TRBD1
clone_size: -
cdr3_aa: CASSPGGYEQYF
cdr3_nt: TGTGCCAGCAGCCCAGGGGGCTACGAGCAGTACTTC

v_call: TRBV9
j_call: TRBJ2-3
d_call: TRBD2
clone_size: -
cdr3_aa: CASSVDGSGSTDTQYF
cdr3_nt: TGTGCCAGCAGCGTAGATGGTAGCGGGAGCACAGATACGCAGTATTTT